The 14 T cell receptor beta chains in this list originate from one sample, sequenced in a study of blood T cells in healthy people across ages. Through a sample-barcoded 5' primer and a J-beta primer mix, a second PCR was run for roughly 7 to 12 cycles. TCRdb used MiXCR to reprocess the 5' RACE reads, holding one entry per CDR3 protein. The sample has around 1,500,000 distinct CDR3 sequences, about 28% seen once. Source material: blood. The receptors here all came from a woman aged 25 to 39 in good health.

The gene calls are TRBV7-9 and TRBJ2-3, with 10 bases fitting TRBD2. This CDR3 contains 16 residues. V trimming: 8 bases; J trimming: 0 bases; junction bases outside the gene matches: 8. Germline lookup yields CDR1 SEHNR and CDR2 FQNEAQ (reference sequence). The CDR3, as DNA: TGTGCCAGCGGCCCCATAGCGGGAGGCAGCACAGATACGCAGTATTTT. Translation gives CASGPIAGGSTDTQYF. Full variable domain (remainder filled in from reference TRBV7-9 and TRBJ2-3): DTGVSQNPRHKITKRGQNVTFRCDPISEHNRLYWYRQTLGQGPEFLTYFQNEAQLEKSRLLSDRFSAERPKGSFSTLEIQRTEQGDSAMYLCASGPIAGGSTDTQYFGPGTRLTVL.

The chain has TRBV14 and TRBJ2-5; tentatively, D is TRBD2 (6 bases). Trimming shortened V by 3 bases and J by 3 bases, and 20 bases separated the two germline ends. Looked up from germline, CDR1 is SGHDN and CDR2 is FVKESK. The CDR3 is 17 amino acids. The CDR3, as DNA: TGTGCCAGCAGCCATCTTCGAGGGACTCCCAGCAAAGAGACCCAGTACTTC. This codes for CASSHLRGTPSKETQYF.

This chain joins TRBV5-6 and TRBJ2-3, with 7 positions matching TRBD2. Trimming removed 1 base from V and 3 bases from J; junction bases left unmatched: 5. The CDR3 loop spans 15 amino acids. In germline, CDR1 is SGHDT, CDR2 YYEEEE. The CDR3 sequence is CASSLRSGITDTQYF. DNA for the CDR3: TGTGCCAGCAGCTTGAGGAGCGGGATTACAGATACGCAGTATTTT.

J is TRBJ1-2 and V is TRBV5-1; D possibly corresponds to TRBD1 (5 bases). Germline V lookup: CDR1 SGHRS, CDR2 YFSETQ. Trimming stripped 3 bases from V and 3 bases from J, with 21 bases between. The CDR3 loop spans 17 amino acids. The CDR3 sequence: CASSSANGGVGDYGYTF. The CDR3 bases are TGCGCCAGCAGCTCTGCTAACGGGGGGGTTGGAGACTATGGCTACACCTTC.

The rearrangement links TRBV5-1 to TRBJ2-7; 13 bases agree with TRBD2. Germline values: CDR1 SGHRS, CDR2 YFSETQ. This CDR3 is built from 21 residues. J was trimmed by 9 bases and V by 1 base; bases with no gene match: 25. The CDR3 coding sequence is TGCGCCAGCAGCTTGTCCCTACCGGGACTAGCGGGAAGAAAGAGAGAGGACGTGCAGTACTTC. Its translation is CASSLSLPGLAGRKREDVQYF. The full variable domain, with the rest looked up from reference TRBV5-1 and TRBJ2-7, is KAGVTQTPRYLIKTRGQQVTLSCSPISGHRSVSWYQQTPGQGLQFLFEYFSETQRNKGNFPGRFSGRQFSNSRSEMNVSTLELGDSALYLCASSLSLPGLAGRKREDVQYFGPGTRLTVT.

This clonotype appeared many times. The gene calls are TRBV7-6 and TRBJ1-2, with D maybe TRBD1 (6 bases). CDR3 length: 14 residues. Trimming left V 5 bases short and J 5 bases short, with 15 bases between. From germline, CDR1 is SGHVS and CDR2 FNYEAQ. As DNA, the CDR3 is TGTGCCAGCAGCCCCCCAGGACAGAATTATGGCTACACCTTC. Residues: CASSPPGQNYGYTF. The whole variable domain, filled in from reference TRBV7-6 and TRBJ1-2, reads GAGVSQSPRYKVTKRGQDVALRCDPISGHVSLYWYRQALGQGPEFLTYFNYEAQQDKSGLPNDRFSAERPEGSISTLTIQRTEQRDSAMYRCASSPPGQNYGYTFGSGTRLTVV.

This clonotype turned up a few times. The chain carries TRBV4-1 and TRBJ1-6; D gene uncertain. The CDR3 runs to 16 residues. Germline V gene lookup returns CDR1 MGHRA and CDR2 YSYEKL. The V and J ends lost 1 base and 11 bases respectively, with 18 bases between them. The CDR3 DNA reads as TGCGCCAGCAGCCAAGGAATGTTATCTAGGCAGGCACCCCTCCACTTT. The encoded protein is CASSQGMLSRQAPLHF.

The chain joins TRBV7-2 to TRBJ2-1; D may be TRBD1 (6 bases). This CDR3 comprises 16 residues. V lost 1 base and J lost 6, with 16 bases in between. The germline V gene has CDR1 SGHTA and CDR2 FQGNSA. As DNA, the CDR3 is TGTGCCAGCAGCTTAGTATTTACAGGGTTCATCAATGAGCAGTTCTTC. It codes for CASSLVFTGFINEQFF.

This clonotype occurred a few times. The gene calls are TRBV4-1 and TRBJ2-3; no definite D call. CDR3 size: 15 residues. Germline CDR1 reads MGHRA; CDR2 reads YSYEKL. The V and J ends lost 3 bases and 4 bases respectively, with 14 bases between them. Written as DNA, the CDR3 is TGCGCCAGCAGCCAGTGGTCGTCCTCCGCAGATACGCAGTATTTT. Amino acids: CASSQWSSSADTQYF.

The V gene is TRBV7-9, the J gene TRBJ2-1, with D unresolved. V was pared by 4 bases and J by 8 bases, with 12 bases between. The CDR3 extends over 13 amino acids. From germline, CDR1 is SEHNR and CDR2 FQNEAQ (reference sequence). For the CDR3, the DNA is TGTGCCAGCAGCTCGACAACCCCAGATGAGCAGTTCTTC. Amino acid sequence: CASSSTTPDEQFF.

Ten or more counts support this clonotype. V is TRBV12-3 or TRBV12-4 and J is TRBJ2-4; possibly TRBD1 for D (7 bases). CDR3 length: 14 residues. V lost 6 bases, J lost 4 bases, and 13 bases lay in between. DNA for the CDR3: TGTGCCAGCAGCGCCAGGGGGGTGAAAAACATTCAGTACTTC. This gives the protein CASSARGVKNIQYF.

On this clonotype itself: Compared with germline, one end of the junction differs, possibly owing to a read error. The V gene is TRBV4-1, the J gene TRBJ2-1, with unresolved D. The germline V gene encodes CDR1 MGHRA and CDR2 YSYEKL. The CDR3 spans 13 residues. CDR3 nucleotides: TGCGCCAGCAACCAAAGGCTGGACAATGAGCAGTTCTTC. Translating it yields CASNQRLDNEQFF.

A single count supports this clonotype. The chain combines TRBV2 with TRBJ1-2; tentatively, D is TRBD1 (6 bases). CDR3 length: 15 amino acids. In germline, CDR1 is SNHLY, CDR2 FYNNEI. V lost 0 bases and J lost 6, with 14 bases in between. CDR3 sequence reads: CASSEALGASDGYTF. As DNA, the CDR3 is TGTGCCAGCAGTGAAGCGCTGGGGGCCTCCGATGGCTACACCTTC.

The chain couples TRBV2 to TRBJ1-5; TRBD1 is a possible D gene (5 bases). Germline V gene sequence: CDR1 SNHLY, CDR2 FYNNEI. There are 14 residues in the CDR3. V was trimmed by 6 bases and J by 4 bases, leaving 13 bases between them. In DNA form, the CDR3 reads TGTGCCAGCAGAACAGGCGGGAAAAATCAGCCCCAGCATTTT. This codes for CASRTGGKNQPQHF. Looking up the rest from reference TRBV2 and TRBJ1-5 gives the full variable domain: EPEVTQTPSHQVTQMGQEVILRCVPISNHLYFYWYRQILGQKVEFLVSFYNNEISEKSEIFDDQFSVERPDGSNFTLKIRSTKLEDSAMYFCASRTGGKNQPQHFGDGTRLSIL.